A single sample is the source of the 16 T cell receptor beta chains below, sequenced in a study of cytomegalovirus exposure and HLA in healthy donors. With 60 Vbeta and 13 Jbeta primers, the PCR was carried out. Libraries were prepared by immunoSEQ multiplex PCR; TCRdb keeps only in-frame clonotypes and omits some of them. The sample yields under 150,000 clones, about 78% seen once. Sequenced material: PBMCs. The source of these receptors is a man in his forties in good health and CMV-seropositive.

The chain is built from TRBV7-8 and TRBJ2-1, with TRBD2 identical over 9 bases. Germline loops: CDR1 SGHVS, CDR2 FQNEAQ. V shed 4 bases, J shed 5 bases, and the junction held 12 bases outside the gene matches. This CDR3 contains 17 residues. DNA for the CDR3: TGTGCCAGCAGCTCGCTGGTCTTAGCTAGCGGGGACAATGAGCAGTTCTTC. Protein: CASSSLVLASGDNEQFF. Full variable domain (remainder filled in from reference TRBV7-8 and TRBJ2-1): GAGVSQSPRYKVAKRGQDVALRCDPISGHVSLFWYQQALGQGPEFLTYFQNEAQLDKSGLPSDRFFAERPEGSVSTLKIQRTQQEDSAVYLCASSSLVLASGDNEQFFGPGTRLTVL.

The chain employs TRBV4-2 and TRBJ1-4; a possible D gene is TRBD1 (6 bases). The CDR3 is made up of 14 amino acids. The V end lost 1 base, the J end lost 8 bases, and 11 bases lay between the germline ends. Germline V gene lookup returns CDR1 LGHNA and CDR2 YNFKEQ. CDR3 sequence: CASSQAGRGEKLFF. For the CDR3, the DNA is TGTGCCAGCAGCCAAGCGGGGAGGGGGGAAAAACTGTTTTTT.

A word on this clone: A junction end diverges from the germline sequence, so it may reflect a read error. J is TRBJ2-7 and V is TRBV7-9; TRBD1 agrees at 9 bases. Germline CDR1 and CDR2: SEHNR and FQNEAQ (reference sequence). The CDR3 has 15 residues. CDR3 residues: CAGSQPGQGAYEQYF. The CDR3 bases are TGTGCCGGCAGCCAGCCGGGACAGGGAGCTTACGAGCAGTACTTC.

The chain couples TRBV5-4 to TRBJ1-4; a weak D match, TRBD1 (6 bases). This CDR3 spans 15 amino acids. V was pared by 4 bases and J by 7 bases, with 17 bases between. Germline V gene data show CDR1 as SGHNT and CDR2 as YYREEE (reference sequence). The CDR3 DNA sequence: TGTGCCAGCAGCGTGGGAGCAGGGGCTGGTGAAAAACTGTTTTTT. It yields the protein CASSVGAGAGEKLFF.

The chain has TRBV5-6 and TRBJ2-5; 8 bases are a match to TRBD1. Unmatched junction bases numbered 21, after V lost 4 bases and J lost 4 bases. CDR3 length: 19 amino acids. Per the germline V gene, CDR1 is SGHDT and CDR2 is YYEEEE. Here the CDR3 reads CASSDAVFGPGTGGETQYF. The CDR3 coding sequence is TGTGCCAGCAGCGATGCGGTCTTCGGGCCTGGGACAGGCGGAGAGACCCAGTACTTC.

The chain has TRBV7-6 and TRBJ2-7; no firm D call. The CDR3 runs 12 residues. Germline-derived CDR1 and CDR2 are SGHVS and FNYEAQ. The germline V and J ends were trimmed by 5 bases and 5 bases, with 10 bases remaining between them. The CDR3 sequence: CASSAGRDEQYF. The CDR3 DNA reads as TGTGCCAGCAGCGCTGGCCGGGACGAGCAGTACTTC.

The count of this clone is one. V and J are TRBV4-1 and TRBJ2-5; maybe TRBD1 (6 bases). The V end lost 0 bases, the J end lost 8 bases, and 19 bases lay between the germline ends. The CDR3 covers 16 residues. The V gene's germline CDR1 is MGHRA and CDR2 YSYEKL. DNA of the CDR3: TGCGCCAGCAGCCAAGATGGCAGGACAGCCAGTAGTACCCAGTACTTC. Translating it yields CASSQDGRTASSTQYF.

The chain has TRBV18 and TRBJ1-1; 7 bases line up with TRBD1. V trimming: 2 bases; J trimming: 2 bases; junction bases outside the gene matches: 5. In germline, CDR1 is KGHSH, CDR2 LQKENI. The CDR3 is 15 residues long. The CDR3 protein is CASSPRRQGNTEAFF. For the CDR3, the DNA is TGTGCCAGCTCACCAAGGAGACAGGGAAACACTGAAGCTTTCTTT. Full variable domain (outside the CDR3, taken from reference TRBV18 and TRBJ1-1): NAGVMQNPRHLVRRRGQEARLRCSPMKGHSHVYWYRQLPEEGLKFMVYLQKENIIDESGMPKERFSAEFPKEGPSILRIQQVVRGDSAAYFCASSPRRQGNTEAFFGQGTRLTVV.

The gene calls are TRBV4-2 and TRBJ2-1; 8 nucleotides line up with TRBD1. The CDR3 spans 16 residues. Germline loops: CDR1 LGHNA, CDR2 YNFKEQ. Trimming took 0 bases from V and 8 from J; bases not matched to a gene: 9. As DNA, the CDR3 is TGTGCCAGCAGCCAAGATCCGAGACAGGGGTTCTATGAGCAGTTCTTC. This sequence encodes CASSQDPRQGFYEQFF.

The chain links TRBV11-3 to TRBJ2-7; D gene ambiguous. There are 14 residues in the CDR3. Trimming took 2 bases from V and 6 from J, leaving 14 bases between them. The germline gives CDR1 SGHNT, CDR2 YENEEA. The CDR3 sequence: CASSLMAGAGEQYF. CDR3 nucleotides: TGTGCCAGCAGCTTAATGGCAGGCGCAGGCGAGCAGTACTTC.

In nucleotides, the CDR3 is TGTGCCAGCAGCGCTAATACAGGGTATCTAGCTTTCTTT. This encodes CASSANTGYLAFF. The chain has TRBV6-1 and TRBJ1-1, with D possibly matching TRBD1 (6 bases). Per the germline V gene, CDR1 is MNHNS and CDR2 is SASEGT. Between the trimmed V and J ends, which lost 6 bases and 10 bases, there was a span of 18 bases. This CDR3 has 13 amino acids.

This rearrangement joins TRBV7-9 to TRBJ2-7, with TRBD1 as a possible D gene (6 bases). This CDR3 is 14 amino acids long. Germline V lookup: CDR1 SEHNR, CDR2 FQNEAQ (reference sequence). V shed 3 bases and J shed 1 base, with 10 bases lying between them. The CDR3 sequence is CASSFGTLSYEQYF. The CDR3 region has the DNA TGTGCCAGCAGCTTCGGGACATTATCCTACGAGCAGTACTTC.

The rearrangement links TRBV27 to TRBJ2-5, with 7 bases that match TRBD1. This CDR3 spans 15 amino acids. The V gene's germline CDR1 is MNHEY and CDR2 SMNVEV (reference sequence). The junction had 5 bases not matched to a gene; V was cut back by 4 bases and J by 0 bases. This CDR3 is CASSSRDSYQETQYF. The CDR3 DNA reads TGTGCCAGCAGTTCCCGGGACAGCTACCAAGAGACCCAGTACTTC.

This chain connects TRBV5-6 to TRBJ2-7; D perhaps matches TRBD1 (7 bases). The CDR3 length is 15 residues. The germline gives CDR1 SGHDT, CDR2 YYEEEE. V was cut by 0 bases and J by 6 bases, with 16 bases left in between. The CDR3 bases are TGTGCCAGCAGCTTGGGCGGGACAGCCTCGTCCGAGCAGTACTTC. Amino acids: CASSLGGTASSEQYF.

V and J are TRBV28 and TRBJ2-5, with D uncertain. The V gene's germline CDR1 is MDHEN and CDR2 SYDVKM. The CDR3 contains 15 residues. V was clipped by 7 bases and J by 5 bases, with 20 bases between them. CDR3 loop: CASTTPVGQWETQYF. CDR3 coding DNA: TGTGCCAGCACCACCCCGGTGGGCCAGTGGGAGACCCAGTACTTC.

This clone was seen a single time. V and J are TRBV6-5 and TRBJ2-7; D gene uncertain. Trimming cost V 2 bases and J 6 bases, with 8 bases left between them. The CDR3 runs to 12 residues. Germline V gene data show CDR1 as MNHEY and CDR2 as SVGAGI. CDR3 bases: TGTGCCAGCAGTTACCTTGGCCGCGAGCAGTACTTC. The encoded protein is CASSYLGREQYF.